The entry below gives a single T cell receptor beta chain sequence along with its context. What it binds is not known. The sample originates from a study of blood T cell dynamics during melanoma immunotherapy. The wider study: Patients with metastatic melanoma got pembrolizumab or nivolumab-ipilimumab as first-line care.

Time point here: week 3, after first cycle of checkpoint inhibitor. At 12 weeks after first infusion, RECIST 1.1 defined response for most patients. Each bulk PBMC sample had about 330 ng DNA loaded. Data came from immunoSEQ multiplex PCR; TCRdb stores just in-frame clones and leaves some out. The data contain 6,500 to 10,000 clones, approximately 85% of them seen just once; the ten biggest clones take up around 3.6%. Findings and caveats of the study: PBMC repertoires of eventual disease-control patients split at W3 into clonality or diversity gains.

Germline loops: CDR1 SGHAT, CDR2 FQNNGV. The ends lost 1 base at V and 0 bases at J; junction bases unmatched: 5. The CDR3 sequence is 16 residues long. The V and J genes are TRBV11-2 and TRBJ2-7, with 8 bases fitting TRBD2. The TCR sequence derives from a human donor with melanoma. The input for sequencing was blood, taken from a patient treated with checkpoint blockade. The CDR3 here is CASSLALREVSYEQYF. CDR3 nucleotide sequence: TGTGCCAGCAGCTTAGCCCTGCGGGAGGTCTCCTACGAGCAGTACTTC.